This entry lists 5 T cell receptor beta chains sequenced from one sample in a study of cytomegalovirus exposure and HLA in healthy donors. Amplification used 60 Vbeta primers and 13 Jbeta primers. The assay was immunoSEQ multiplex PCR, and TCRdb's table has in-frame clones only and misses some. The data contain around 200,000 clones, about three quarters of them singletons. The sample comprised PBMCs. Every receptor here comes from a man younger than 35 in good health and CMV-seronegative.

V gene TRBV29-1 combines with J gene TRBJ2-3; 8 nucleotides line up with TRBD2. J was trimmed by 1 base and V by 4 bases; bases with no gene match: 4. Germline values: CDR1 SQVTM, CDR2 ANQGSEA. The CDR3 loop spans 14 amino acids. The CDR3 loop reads CSVGPAGGTDTQYF. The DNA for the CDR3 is TGCAGCGTTGGCCCAGCGGGAGGCACAGATACGCAGTATTTT.

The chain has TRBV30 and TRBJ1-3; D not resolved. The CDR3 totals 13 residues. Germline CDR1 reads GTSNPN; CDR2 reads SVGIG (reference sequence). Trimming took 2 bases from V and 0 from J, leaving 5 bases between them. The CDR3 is CAWSLSSGNTIYF. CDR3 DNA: TGTGCCTGGAGTTTGAGCTCTGGAAACACCATATATTTT.

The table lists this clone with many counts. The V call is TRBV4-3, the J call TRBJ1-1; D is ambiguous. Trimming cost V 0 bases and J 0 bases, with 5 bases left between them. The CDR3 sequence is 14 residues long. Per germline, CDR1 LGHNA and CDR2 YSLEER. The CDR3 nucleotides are TGCGCCAGCAGCCAAGATCATTTGAACACTGAAGCTTTCTTT. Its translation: CASSQDHLNTEAFF.

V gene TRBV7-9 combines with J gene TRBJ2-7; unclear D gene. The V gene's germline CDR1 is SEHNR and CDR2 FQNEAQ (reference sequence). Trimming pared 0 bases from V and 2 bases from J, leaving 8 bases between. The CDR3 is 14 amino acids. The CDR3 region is CASSLAQNPYEQYF. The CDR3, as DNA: TGTGCCAGCAGCTTAGCCCAGAACCCCTACGAGCAGTACTTC.

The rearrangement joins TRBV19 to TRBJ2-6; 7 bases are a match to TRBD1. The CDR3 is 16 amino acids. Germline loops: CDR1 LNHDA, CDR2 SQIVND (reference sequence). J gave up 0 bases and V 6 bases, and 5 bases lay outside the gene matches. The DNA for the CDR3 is TGTGCCAGTAGCACTCGACAGGGCTCTGGGGCCAACGTCCTGACTTTC. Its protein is CASSTRQGSGANVLTF.